Presented here are 21 T cell receptor beta chains from one specimen sequenced in a study of Tregs in tolerant kidney transplant recipients. TCRdb's table, derived via immunoSEQ multiplex PCR, lists solely in-frame clones and lacks some. The table for this sample gives about 30,000 clones. Sequencing was performed on CD8+ T cells from blood, taken before the transplant. The source of these receptors is a human donor who received a combined kidney and bone marrow transplant.

Points on this clone: With the read ending 3 residues before the CDR3 end, the germline J gene is used to fill in that end. The chain links TRBV7-9 to TRBJ2-7, with TRBD1 matching over 8 bases. The CDR3 consists of 14 residues. V gave up 2 bases and J gave up 3 bases; unmatched junction bases: 3. CDR1 and CDR2 (germline): SEHNR, FQNEAQ (reference sequence). The sequenced CDR3 bases are TGTGCCAGCAGCTTATACGGACAGGGCTACGAG. It encodes CASSLYGQGYE. The whole CDR3 reads CASSLYGQGYEQYF.

With respect to this clone: The sequence runs out 3 residues before the end of the CDR3; the remainder is reconstructed from the germline J gene. The chain couples TRBV16 to TRBJ2-7; D not resolved. The length of the CDR3 is 13 residues. Germline-derived CDR1 and CDR2 are KGHSY and FQNENV. The V gene lost 5 bases and the J gene lost 0 bases, with 8 bases spanning the gap. CDR3 loop: CASSLDFSYEQYF. CDR3 DNA (partial): TGTGCCAGCAGCTTAGACTTCTCCTACGAG.

Concerning this clone itself: The read ends 3 residues shy of where the CDR3 ends; the end is completed using the germline J gene. V gene TRBV6-2 or TRBV6-3 combines with J gene TRBJ1-4, with D perhaps TRBD1 (5 bases). The CDR3 runs to 16 residues. Trimming pared 0 bases from V and 5 bases from J, leaving 13 bases between. Germline CDR1 reads MNHEY; CDR2 reads SVGEGT. The CDR3 reads CASSYSLAGKNEKLFF. The CDR3 DNA, read in part, is TGTGCCAGCAGTTACTCGTTGGCAGGGAAGAATGAAAAA.

Comments on this clone: From the germline J gene comes the end of the CDR3, since the read stops 3 residues before it. The chain joins TRBV18 to TRBJ2-5; 8 bases line up with TRBD2. The trim removed 2 bases at V and 0 bases at J, leaving 8 bases unmatched. Germline V gene lookup returns CDR1 KGHSH and CDR2 LQKENI. CDR3 length: 17 residues. The CDR3: CASSPGEAGENQETQYF. CDR3 bases read: TGTGCCAGCTCACCAGGAGAAGCGGGAGAGAACCAAGAGACC.

Concerning this clone itself: The CDR3 end is not reached by the read, which stops 3 residues before it; the germline J gene fills it in. This chain joins TRBV7-6 and TRBJ2-2, with a possible D match to TRBD2 (5 bases). The germline V gene encodes CDR1 SGHVS and CDR2 FNYEAQ. The CDR3 sequence is 16 residues long. V shed 1 base and J shed 7 bases, with 16 bases lying between them. The covered CDR3 bases are TGTGCCAGCAGCTTAGGGTCGAGGGTCGGTGGCGGGGAG. Translation: CASSLGSRVGGGE. The entire CDR3 is CASSLGSRVGGGELFF.

About this clone itself: The read terminates 3 residues before the CDR3 end, so the remaining end is supplied by the germline J gene. This rearrangement joins TRBV30 to TRBJ1-1; 9 bases map to TRBD1. V lost 3 bases, J lost 6 bases, and 8 bases stayed unmatched. The CDR3 loop spans 14 amino acids. CDR1 is GTSNPN and CDR2 is SVGIG in the germline V gene (reference sequence). CDR3 DNA, as far as it was read: TGTGCCTGGAGATGGGGACAGGGTTCGCCTGAA. Its protein product is CAWRWGQGSPE. The CDR3 as a whole reads CAWRWGQGSPEAFF.

Of note for this clone: The missing CDR3 end, 3 residues past where the read stops, is filled in from the germline J gene. The genes are TRBV4-1 and TRBJ2-7; 9 nucleotides align to TRBD1. This CDR3 is built from 14 residues. Germline V lookup: CDR1 MGHRA, CDR2 YSYEKL. V shed 4 bases and J 4 bases; nucleotides not matched to a gene: 5. The covered CDR3 bases are TGCGCCAGCAGCCCCGACAGGGGGGGTTACGAG. It codes for CASSPDRGGYE. The full-length CDR3 reads as CASSPDRGGYEQYF.

About this clone itself: One junction end does not reproduce the germline sequence, and a read error may be involved. The read is 3 residues too short to cover the CDR3 end, so that end is filled in from the germline J gene. This chain uses TRBV4-2 with TRBJ1-3; no firm D call. The CDR3 consists of 18 residues. CDR1 and CDR2 (germline): LGHNA, YNFKEQ. The sequenced part of the CDR3 DNA is TGCGCCAGCAGCCAAGATGGTGTCGCGGCAGACTCTGGAAACACC. Translated: CASSQDGVAADSGNT. The full-length CDR3 reads as CASSQDGVAADSGNTIYF.

Remarks on this clone: The missing CDR3 end, 3 residues past where the read stops, is filled in from the germline J gene. V is TRBV19 and J is TRBJ1-1, with D perhaps TRBD1 (6 bases). Germline V CDR1 and CDR2: LNHDA, SQIVND (reference sequence). V was cut by 3 bases and J by 4 bases, with 12 bases left in between. The CDR3 has 14 amino acids. The CDR3 here is CASSIALQGTEAFF. CDR3 bases read: TGTGCCAGTAGTATCGCCTTACAGGGCACTGAA. The full variable domain, its missing parts supplied by reference TRBV19 and TRBJ1-1, is DGGITQSPKYLFRKEGQNVTLSCEQNLNHDAMYWYRQDPGQGLRLIYYSQIVNDFQKGDIAEGYSVSREKKESFPLTVTSAQKNPTAFYLCASSIALQGTEAFFGQGTRLTVV.

To note about this clone: The CDR3 end falls 3 residues outside the read, so it is completed with the germline J gene. The chain has TRBV19 and TRBJ2-1; D perhaps matches TRBD1 (5 bases). The CDR3 extends over 13 amino acids. The V gene lost 3 bases and the J gene lost 7 bases, with 10 bases spanning the gap. Germline CDR1 LNHDA, CDR2 SQIVND (reference sequence). The part of the CDR3 DNA that was read is TGTGCCAGTAGTATGGATCAGGGAAATGAG. Residues: CASSMDQGNE. The whole CDR3 is CASSMDQGNEQFF.

A note on this clone: The read ends 3 residues early relative to the CDR3; the germline J gene fills the gap. V and J are TRBV19 and TRBJ2-1; TRBD2 matches 12 bases. Germline V gene data show CDR1 as LNHDA and CDR2 as SQIVND (reference sequence). The CDR3 has 16 amino acids. V dropped 3 bases and J dropped 6; count of bases not matched to a gene: 6. Here the CDR3 reads CASSIYGLAGPNEQFF. The part of the CDR3 DNA that was read is TGTGCCAGTAGTATTTACGGACTAGCGGGACCCAATGAG. Full variable domain (rest looked up from reference TRBV19 and TRBJ2-1): DGGITQSPKYLFRKEGQNVTLSCEQNLNHDAMYWYRQDPGQGLRLIYYSQIVNDFQKGDIAEGYSVSREKKESFPLTVTSAQKNPTAFYLCASSIYGLAGPNEQFFGPGTRLTVL.

As regards this clone: The read ends 3 residues shy of where the CDR3 ends; the end is completed using the germline J gene. J is TRBJ2-5 and V is TRBV12-3 or TRBV12-4, with 8 bases identical to TRBD1. This CDR3 comprises 17 residues. V trimming: 3 bases; J trimming: 2 bases; junction bases outside the gene matches: 11. The chain's CDR3 is CASSLILGQGFQETQYF. Incomplete CDR3 DNA: TGTGCCAGCAGTTTGATCTTAGGACAGGGTTTTCAAGAGACC.

Concerning this clone: The read halts 3 residues ahead of the CDR3 end, with the missing end drawn from the germline J gene. The chain is built from TRBV20-1 and TRBJ2-7, with D tentatively TRBD2 (5 bases). The CDR3 totals 16 residues. V dropped 0 bases and J dropped 4 bases, with 19 bases sitting between them. Looked up from germline, CDR1 is DFQATT and CDR2 is SNEGSKA (reference sequence). Incomplete CDR3 DNA: TGCAGTGCTAGAGATCCGAGTTCTCAAGACTATTACGAG. This encodes CSARDPSSQDYYE. The complete CDR3 reads CSARDPSSQDYYEQYF.

On this clone: The read gets to within 3 residues of the CDR3 end, and the germline J gene fills in the rest. The genes are TRBV6-2 or TRBV6-3 and TRBJ2-2; 13 nucleotides align to TRBD2. This CDR3 is built from 17 residues. CDR1 and CDR2 from the germline V gene are MNHEY and SVGEGT. V was clipped by 6 bases and J by 3 bases; unmatched bases: 7. The CDR3 spells CASRGLAGEGYTGELFF. CDR3 DNA (partial): TGTGCCAGCAGAGGACTAGCGGGAGAGGGGTACACCGGGGAG.

Concerning this clone: The CDR3 end falls 3 residues outside the read, so it is completed with the germline J gene. The V call is TRBV19, the J call TRBJ1-4; perhaps TRBD1 as D (6 bases). This CDR3 spans 17 amino acids. From germline, CDR1 is LNHDA and CDR2 SQIVND (reference sequence). V was cut by 3 bases and J by 5 bases, with 19 bases left in between. The CDR3 spells CASSMLPRGAGNEKLFF. The part of the CDR3 DNA that was read is TGTGCCAGTAGTATGCTCCCCCGGGGGGCCGGGAATGAAAAA.

This clone is labeled medium-sized based on frequency. The sequence runs out 3 residues before the end of the CDR3; the remainder is reconstructed from the germline J gene. The rearrangement joins TRBV5-1 to TRBJ1-1, with 9 bases fitting TRBD1. Germline CDR1 reads SGHRS; CDR2 reads YFSETQ. This CDR3 has 14 residues. The V segment lost 4 bases and the J segment 2 bases; nucleotides outside the gene matches: 3. The covered CDR3 bases are TGCGCCAGCAGCGTGGGACAGGGAAACACTGAA. Its protein product is CASSVGQGNTE. The full-length CDR3 reads as CASSVGQGNTEAFF.

Comment on this clone: The read finishes 3 residues shy of the CDR3 end, and the germline J gene is used to complete it. This chain links TRBV7-8 with TRBJ2-3; 8 bases are shared with TRBD2. CDR1 is SGHVS, CDR2 FQNEAQ, per germline. J lost 8 bases, V lost 1 base, and 11 bases had no gene match. The CDR3 contains 16 residues. CDR3 bases read: TGTGCCAGCAGCTTAGAAGGAGCGGGAGCTCAAAGTACG. Its translation is CASSLEGAGAQST. From start to end, the CDR3 is CASSLEGAGAQSTQYF.

On this clone itself: The read ends 3 residues early relative to the CDR3; the germline J gene fills the gap. The chain employs TRBV7-2 and TRBJ2-1; 7 positions match TRBD2. With V trimmed by 2 bases and J by 4 bases, 2 bases remained unmatched. CDR3 length equals 14 residues. Germline V lookup: CDR1 SGHTA, CDR2 FQGNSA. This CDR3 is CASSLTGGYNEQFF. CDR3 bases read: TGTGCCAGCAGCTTAACGGGGGGTTACAATGAG.

The CDR3 DNA, read in part, is TGTGCCAGCAGCTTTAGCGGGAGGGTAGGGTACAATGAG. Residues: CASSFSGRVGYNE. The CDR3 in full is CASSFSGRVGYNEQFF. V is TRBV7-8 and J is TRBJ2-1, with TRBD2 matching over 11 bases. Read data end 3 residues before the CDR3 end; the end is taken from the germline J gene. Germline CDR1 is SGHVS and CDR2 is FQNEAQ. The CDR3 runs to 16 residues. V lost 3 bases, J lost 4 bases, and 5 bases stayed unmatched.

On this clone itself: The missing CDR3 end, 3 residues past where the read stops, is filled in from the germline J gene. The rearrangement uses TRBV30 and TRBJ2-7; TRBD1 aligns across 8 bases. In germline, CDR1 is GTSNPN, CDR2 SVGIG (reference sequence). The trim removed 3 bases at V and 5 bases at J, leaving 6 bases unmatched. This CDR3 comprises 13 residues. The CDR3 bases that were read are TGTGCCTGGAGCTCCCAGGGACAGGACGAG. Protein sequence: CAWSSQGQDE. The entire CDR3 is CAWSSQGQDEQYF.

Concerning this clone: The read terminates 3 residues ahead of where the CDR3 ends, so the germline J gene completes it. The V and J genes are TRBV29-1 and TRBJ2-7, with 10 bases that match TRBD1. The V gene end was trimmed by 7 bases and the J gene end by 6 bases; junction bases not matched to a gene: 9. There are 13 residues in the CDR3. The germline V gene encodes CDR1 SQVTM and CDR2 ANQGSEA. CDR3 DNA (partial): TGCAGCGGCTCCGGGACAGGGGTTTCCGAG. Translated: CSGSGTGVSE. In full, the CDR3 is CSGSGTGVSEQYF.